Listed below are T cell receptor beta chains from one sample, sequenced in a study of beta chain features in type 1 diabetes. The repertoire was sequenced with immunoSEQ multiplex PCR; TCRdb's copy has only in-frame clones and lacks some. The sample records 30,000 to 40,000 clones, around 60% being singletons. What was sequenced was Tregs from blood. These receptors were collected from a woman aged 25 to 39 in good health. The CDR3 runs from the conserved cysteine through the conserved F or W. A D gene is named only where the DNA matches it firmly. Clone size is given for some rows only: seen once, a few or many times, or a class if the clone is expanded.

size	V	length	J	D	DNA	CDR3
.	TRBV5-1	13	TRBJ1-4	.	TGCGCCAGCGGGACTGCAACTAATGAAAAACTGTTTTTT	CASGTATNEKLFF
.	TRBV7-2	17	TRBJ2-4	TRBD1	TGTGCCAGCAGCTTAACAGGACAGGGACTAGCCAAAAACATTCAGTACTTC	CASSLTGQGLAKNIQYF
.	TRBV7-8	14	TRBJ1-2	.	TGTGCCAGCAGCTTATCTGGTCAGGGCTATGGCTACACCTTC	CASSLSGQGYGYTF
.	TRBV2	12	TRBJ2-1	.	TGTGCCAGCAGTTTGGGGGGTATGGGCGGGTTCTTC	CASSLGGMGGFF
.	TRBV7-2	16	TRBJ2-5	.	TGTGCCAGCAGCTTAGCCCCCGCAGGAGGCGGAGGGACCCAGTACTTC	CASSLAPAGGGGTQYF
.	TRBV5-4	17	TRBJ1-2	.	TGTGCCAGCAGCTCCGGGGGTTACTCCGGGGCGAACTATGGCTACACCTTC	CASSSGGYSGANYGYTF
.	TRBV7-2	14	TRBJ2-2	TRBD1	TGTGCCAGCAGCCCCCGCCAGGGGGCCGGGGAGCTGTTTTTT	CASSPRQGAGELFF
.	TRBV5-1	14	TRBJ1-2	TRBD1	TGCGCCAGCAGCTTGGGGGACAGAGCATATGGCTACACCTTC	CASSLGDRAYGYTF
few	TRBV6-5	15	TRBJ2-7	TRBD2	TGTGCCAGCAGTTCATTAGCGGGAGGTACCTACGAGCAGTACTTC	CASSSLAGGTYEQYF
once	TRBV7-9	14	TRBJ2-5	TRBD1	TGTGCCAGCAGCCCGCGGACAGGGGAGGAGACCCAGTACTTC	CASSPRTGEETQYF
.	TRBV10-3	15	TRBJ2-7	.	TGTGCCATCAGTGAACCGGGACAAGGCGGCTACGAGCAGTACTTC	CAISEPGQGGYEQYF
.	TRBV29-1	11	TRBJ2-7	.	TGCAGCGTAGGTCAGGCCTACGAGCAGTACTTC	CSVGQAYEQYF
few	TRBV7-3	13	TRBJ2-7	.	TGTGCCAGCAGCTTAAAACGAGACTACGAGCAGTACTTC	CASSLKRDYEQYF
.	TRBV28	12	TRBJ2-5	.	TGTGCCAGCAGTTTGGACAGTTCGGAGCAGTACTTC	CASSLDSSEQYF
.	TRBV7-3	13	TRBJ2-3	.	TGTGCCAGCAGCCGGGGGACCACAGATACGCAGTATTTT	CASSRGTTDTQYF
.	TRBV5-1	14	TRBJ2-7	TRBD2	TGCGCCAGTCGGGGGACTAGCGATTCCTTGGAGCAGTACTTC	CASRGTSDSLEQYF
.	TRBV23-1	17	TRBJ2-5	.	TGCGCCAGCAGTCATTCCCAGGGGAGACGAGACCAAGAGACCCAGTACTTC	CASSHSQGRRDQETQYF
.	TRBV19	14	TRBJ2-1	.	TGTGCCAGTAGTGCTACAGGATTCGGAGATGAGCAGTTCTTC	CASSATGFGDEQFF
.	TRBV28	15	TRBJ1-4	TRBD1	TGTGCCAGCAGTTCGGGGACAGGGCTAGGGGAAAAACTGTTTTTT	CASSSGTGLGEKLFF
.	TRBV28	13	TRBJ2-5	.	TGTGCCAGCAGTTATGCGGGTACGAAGACCCAGTACTTC	CASSYAGTKTQYF
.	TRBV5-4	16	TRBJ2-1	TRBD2	TGTGCCAGCAGCACTCGGACTAGCGGTGGGCACAATGAGCAGTTCTTC	CASSTRTSGGHNEQFF
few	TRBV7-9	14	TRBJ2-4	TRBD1	TGTGCCAGCAGCTTAGGACAGGGGGTTGACATTCAGTACTTC	CASSLGQGVDIQYF
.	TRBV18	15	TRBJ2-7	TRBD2	TGTGCCAGCTCACCCCGGGGGGTGGGCCAAGACGAGCAGTACTTC	CASSPRGVGQDEQYF
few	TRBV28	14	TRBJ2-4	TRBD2	TGTGCCAGCAGCCTACTAGCGGGACAAAACATTCAGTACTTC	CASSLLAGQNIQYF
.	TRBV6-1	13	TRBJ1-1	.	TGTGCCAGCAGTGGGAGGCAGAACACCGAAGCTTTCTTT	CASSGRQNTEAFF
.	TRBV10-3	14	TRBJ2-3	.	TGTGCCATCAGTTTCTCTGGAGGGACAGATACGCAGTATTTT	CAISFSGGTDTQYF
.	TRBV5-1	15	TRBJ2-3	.	TGCGCCAGCAGCTTGGCAGGGCCCTACACAGATACGCAGTATTTT	CASSLAGPYTDTQYF
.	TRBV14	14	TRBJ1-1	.	TGTGCCAGCAGCCAAGGATTAAACAGGGCTGAAGCTTTCTTT	CASSQGLNRAEAFF
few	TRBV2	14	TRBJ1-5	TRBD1	TGTGCCAGCAGGACAGGGTATAGCAATCAGCCCCAGCATTTT	CASRTGYSNQPQHF
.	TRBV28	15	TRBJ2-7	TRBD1	TGTGCCAGCAAGAGTACCGGGACAGCCTCCTACGAGCAGTACTTC	CASKSTGTASYEQYF
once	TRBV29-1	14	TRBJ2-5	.	TGCAGCGTTGAAGGACACAGGGTCCAAGAGACCCAGTACTTC	CSVEGHRVQETQYF
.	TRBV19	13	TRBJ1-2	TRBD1	TGTGCCAGTAGTGTCCGGGACAGCTATGGCTACACCTTC	CASSVRDSYGYTF
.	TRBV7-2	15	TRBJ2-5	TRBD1	TGTGCCAGCAGCTTCCGCACAGGGGGTTACGAGACCCAGTACTTC	CASSFRTGGYETQYF
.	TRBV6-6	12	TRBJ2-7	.	TGTGCCAGCAGTTACTCCGCCTACGAGCAGTACTTC	CASSYSAYEQYF
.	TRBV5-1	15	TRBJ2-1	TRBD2	TGCGCCAGCGCGACCGGGACTAGCGGGAGCAATGAGCAGTTCTTC	CASATGTSGSNEQFF
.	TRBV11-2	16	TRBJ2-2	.	TGTGCCAGCAGCTTAGAGGGGGGTTCGATGCCCGGGGAGCTGTTTTTT	CASSLEGGSMPGELFF
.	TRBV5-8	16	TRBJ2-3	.	TGTGCCAGCAGCTTGAGGCACGGGATTCTCACAGATACGCAGTATTTT	CASSLRHGILTDTQYF
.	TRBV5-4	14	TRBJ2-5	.	TGTGCCAGCAGCCCGGCAGGGGGGTTGGAGACCCAGTACTTC	CASSPAGGLETQYF
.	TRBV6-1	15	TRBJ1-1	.	TGTGCCAGCAGTGTACAGGGCGGAGGGAACACTGAAGCTTTCTTT	CASSVQGGGNTEAFF
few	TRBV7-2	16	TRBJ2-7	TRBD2	TGTGCCAGCAGCCCTCCCAAGAGCGGGAGAACCTACGAGCAGTACTTC	CASSPPKSGRTYEQYF